This entry concerns a single T cell receptor beta chain. This entry belongs to a study of CD8 T cells in Susac syndrome. Negative magnetic isolation gave CD8+ and CD4+ cells; FACS enriched CD8+ TEMRA. V dropped 5 bases and J dropped 0 bases, with 20 bases sitting between them. The germline V gene encodes CDR1 SGHTA and CDR2 FQGNSA. The CDR3 sequence is 17 residues long. Random hexamers were used to reverse transcribe an amount of roughly 0.5 to 1 ug RNA. It was immunoSEQ multiplex PCR that amplified TCR beta CDR3 across 54 Vbeta and 13 Jbeta. Each CDR3 protein gets one entry after TCRdb re-called the immunoSEQ multiplex PCR reads with MiXCR. The data hold around 170,000 distinct CDR3 sequences, with approximately 95% observed a single time.

This chain connects TRBV7-2 to TRBJ2-7; either TRBD1 or TRBD2 may supply D (5 bases each). This receptor was obtained from a human donor with multiple sclerosis. The sample comprised CD8+ T cells from PBMCs. DNA for the CDR3: TGTGCCAGCAGCATGGGACCAACGGTGGGGAGCTCCTACGAGCAGTACTTC. As protein: CASSMGPTVGSSYEQYF.